The 11 T cell receptor beta chains in this list originate from one sample, sequenced in a study of beta chain features in type 1 diabetes. Expressed TCRB transcripts were sequenced because the entire RNA isolate underwent reverse transcription. The data were produced by immunoSEQ multiplex PCR, yet TCRdb's version contains in-frame clones alone and is incomplete. The data contain a few hundred thousand clones, about 11% of them singletons. Whole-study results and caveats: When Type 1 diabetes patients were examined, their TCRB CDR3s proved moderately but significantly shorter in all four CD4+ subsets.

Their specific antigens are unknown. Specimen: naive CD4+ T cells from blood. The receptors derive from a young man with type 1 diabetes.

This clone was detected once. The chain is built from TRBV10-3 and TRBJ2-5, with 8 bases aligning to TRBD2. The J segment lost 2 bases and the V segment lost 2 bases, leaving 10 bases of the junction unmatched. The CDR3 is 17 residues long. Germline V gene lookup returns CDR1 ENHRY and CDR2 SYGVKD. The CDR3 sequence is CAISETQSGGSQETQYF. In DNA, the CDR3 is TGTGCCATCAGTGAGACACAGAGCGGGGGTTCGCAAGAGACCCAGTACTTC.

Only a few counts were recorded for this clone. The chain is built from TRBV19 and TRBJ1-5; weak D call: TRBD1 (6 bases). Germline V gene sequence: CDR1 LNHDA, CDR2 SQIVND (reference sequence). This CDR3 is 15 amino acids long. V gave up 8 bases and J gave up 1 base, with 15 bases separating them. CDR3 bases: TGTGCCAGTTCAAAACAGGGACAAAGCAATCAGCCCCAGCATTTT. It specifies CASSKQGQSNQPQHF.

For this clone: At one boundary the junction diverges from the germline segment, which might be a read error. The rearrangement joins TRBV5-6 to TRBJ2-7, with D perhaps matching TRBD2 (6 bases). Germline-derived CDR1 and CDR2 are SGHDT and YYEEEE. The CDR3 is 12 amino acids. This chain's CDR3 is CASSRLGLGIFF. CDR3 sequence (DNA): TGTGCCAGCAGCAGACTAGGGTTAGGCATTTTTTTC.

This clone appeared a few times. V and J are TRBV30 and TRBJ2-7, with 8 bases identical to TRBD2. Trimming at V came to 2 bases and at J to 7 bases, leaving 10 bases not matched to a gene. This CDR3 has 14 residues. Germline V CDR1 and CDR2: GTSNPN, SVGIG (reference sequence). CDR3 region: CAWSRSGGPREQYF. The DNA for the CDR3 is TGTGCCTGGAGTCGCAGCGGGGGCCCCAGGGAGCAGTACTTC.

This sequence joins TRBV7-2 and TRBJ1-1, with D possibly being TRBD1 (6 bases). CDR1 is SGHTA and CDR2 is FQGNSA in the germline V gene. This CDR3 comprises 14 residues. V lost 7 bases, J lost 3 bases, and 15 bases lay in between. CDR3 in DNA: TGTGCCAGCACCGTAAGCCGGACAGACACTGAAGCTTTCTTT. This sequence encodes CASTVSRTDTEAFF.

CDR3 amino acids: CSASDRALAEAFF. CDR3 DNA: TGCAGCGCCTCTGACAGGGCTTTAGCTGAAGCTTTCTTT. V gene TRBV29-1 combines with J gene TRBJ1-1; 7 nucleotides align to TRBD1. With V trimmed by 7 bases and J by 6 bases, 11 bases remained unmatched. There are 13 residues in the CDR3. CDR1 is SQVTM, CDR2 ANQGSEA, per germline. The full variable domain, its missing parts supplied by reference TRBV29-1 and TRBJ1-1, is SAVISQKPSRDICQRGTSLTIQCQVDSQVTMMFWYRQQPGQSLTLIATANQGSEATYESGFVIDKFPISRPNLTFSTLTVSNMSPEDSSIYLCSASDRALAEAFFGQGTRLTVV.

This clone was counted a few times. This rearrangement joins TRBV11-1 to TRBJ1-1, with TRBD1 as a possible D gene (6 bases). The CDR3 runs 14 residues. Looked up from germline, CDR1 is SGHAT and CDR2 is FQDESV (reference sequence). Trimming shortened V by 3 bases and J by 2 bases, and 10 bases separated the two germline ends. CDR3 sequence: CASSFEGVNTEAFF. Written as DNA, the CDR3 is TGTGCCAGCAGCTTTGAGGGGGTAAACACTGAAGCTTTCTTT.

This clone has a handful of counts. The V and J genes are TRBV5-1 and TRBJ2-5; TRBD1 matches 10 bases. The DNA end lines up better with TRBJ2-7; the J call may be wrong. There are 14 residues in the CDR3. Germline V gene sequence: CDR1 SGHRS, CDR2 YFSETQ. The CDR3 sequence: CASRTGTGAYEQYF. CDR3 DNA: TGCGCCAGCAGAACCGGGACAGGGGCTTACGAGCAGTACTTC.

The genes are TRBV4-3 and TRBJ2-1; D is ambiguous. This CDR3 is built from 13 residues. The V end lost 2 bases, the J end lost 5 bases, and 7 bases lay between the germline ends. Germline CDR1 reads LGHNA; CDR2 reads YSLEER. CDR3 loop: CASSQLINNEQFF. The CDR3 DNA sequence: TGCGCCAGCAGCCAATTAATAAACAATGAGCAGTTCTTC.

The genes are TRBV4-3 and TRBJ2-1; TRBD2 agrees at 14 bases. Per germline, CDR1 LGHNA and CDR2 YSLEER. This CDR3 is built from 18 residues. V gave up 8 bases and J gave up 14 bases; unmatched junction bases: 23. CDR3 sequence reads: CASRSTHFATSGGGIEFF. In DNA, the CDR3 is TGCGCCAGCCGATCCACCCACTTCGCGACTAGCGGGGGGGGTATAGAGTTCTTC.

A few counts support this clone. The CDR3 protein is CASSNKNRVDQYF. Written as DNA, the CDR3 is TGTGCCAGCAGCAACAAAAACAGGGTCGACCAGTACTTC. This chain joins TRBV7-9 and TRBJ2-5; D perhaps matches TRBD1 (6 bases). V gave up 5 bases and J gave up 10 bases, with 17 bases separating them. The CDR3 is made up of 13 amino acids. The V gene's germline CDR1 is SEHNR and CDR2 FQNEAQ (reference sequence).